The next 26 T cell receptor beta chains were all read from a single sample in a study of T-cell memory formation after mild COVID-19. TCRdb analysed the 5' RACE reads with MiXCR anew, one entry per CDR3 protein. The repertoire includes 450,000 or so distinct CDR3 sequences, 20% to 25% of them detected once, and roughly an eighth sits in the top ten. Sequencing was done on a sample of PBMCs or a T cell subset sorted from them (not recorded which). All receptors derive from an adult woman who had mild COVID-19 (a few samples of this study predate the infection). Cell type and time point are not known.

Only a few counts were recorded for this clonotype. This chain connects TRBV5-1 to TRBJ2-5; the D gene is possibly TRBD2 (5 bases). Germline CDR1 SGHRS, CDR2 YFSETQ. The CDR3 loop spans 17 amino acids. The V end lost 4 bases, the J end lost 2 bases, and 21 bases lay between the germline ends. The CDR3 sequence: CASSRTTRTPGQETQYF. CDR3 coding DNA: TGCGCCAGCAGCCGTACGACGCGGACTCCCGGTCAAGAGACCCAGTACTTC.

The V and J genes are TRBV29-1 and TRBJ2-7; tentative D call: TRBD1 (6 bases). Trimming cost V 1 base and J 3 bases, with 13 bases left between them. CDR1 SQVTM and CDR2 ANQGSEA come from the germline V gene. This CDR3 is 14 amino acids long. The CDR3 loop reads CSVEVVQGRYEQYF. Here the CDR3 DNA reads TGCAGCGTTGAAGTGGTACAGGGTCGCTACGAGCAGTACTTC.

A few counts support this clonotype. The rearrangement links TRBV7-2 to TRBJ2-7, with 8 bases identical to TRBD1. Trimming at V came to 3 bases and at J to 3 bases, leaving 4 bases not matched to a gene. The CDR3 runs to 14 residues. Germline V gives CDR1 SGHTA, CDR2 FQGNSA. The CDR3 loop reads CASSFLDRGYEQYF. The CDR3 region has the DNA TGTGCCAGCAGCTTTCTCGACAGGGGCTACGAGCAGTACTTC.

In this sample, this clonotype turned up a few times. The chain carries TRBV5-1 and TRBJ2-7; maybe TRBD1 (5 bases). From germline, CDR1 is SGHRS and CDR2 YFSETQ. The CDR3 is 14 residues long. V lost 4 bases and J lost 5, with 16 bases in between. CDR3 protein: CASSPAGFRHEQYF. The CDR3 bases are TGCGCCAGCAGCCCGGCAGGGTTTAGGCACGAGCAGTACTTC. Using reference TRBV5-1 and TRBJ2-7 for the parts outside the CDR3, the full variable domain is KAGVTQTPRYLIKTRGQQVTLSCSPISGHRSVSWYQQTPGQGLQFLFEYFSETQRNKGNFPGRFSGRQFSNSRSEMNVSTLELGDSALYLCASSPAGFRHEQYFGPGTRLTVT.

The rearrangement links TRBV12-3 or TRBV12-4 to TRBJ1-5; weak D call: TRBD1 (6 bases). The CDR3 runs to 16 residues. Trimming took 5 bases from V and 5 from J, leaving 19 bases between them. The CDR3: CASSTDRPGVDQPQHF. For the CDR3, the DNA is TGTGCCAGCAGTACCGACAGGCCCGGGGTGGATCAGCCCCAGCATTTT.

A remark on this clonotype: At one end, the junction sequence differs from germline, possibly due to a read error. This rearrangement joins TRBV7-9 to TRBJ2-5; 7 nucleotides line up with TRBD1. CDR1 is SEHNR, CDR2 FQNEAQ, per germline (reference sequence). This CDR3 comprises 14 residues. CDR3 bases: TGTACCAGCAGCTTAGGGACAGTAAGGGAGACCCAGTACTTC. This gives the protein CTSSLGTVRETQYF.

The chain has TRBV19 and TRBJ2-2; possibly TRBD1 or TRBD2 for D (5 bases each). CDR3 length: 18 residues. The V and J ends lost 9 bases and 3 bases respectively, with 26 bases between them. The germline V gene encodes CDR1 LNHDA and CDR2 SQIVND (reference sequence). The CDR3 DNA follows: TGTGCCAGCGCTGCTGTCCCCGGACTCCGAGGGGACACCGGGGAGCTGTTTTTT. Amino acids: CASAAVPGLRGDTGELFF.

Only a few counts were recorded for this clonotype. The chain links TRBV7-3 to TRBJ2-5; D tentatively reads TRBD1 or TRBD2 (5 bases each). Germline-derived CDR1 and CDR2 are SGHTA and FQGTGA. V was shortened by 4 bases and J by 7 bases, with 19 bases between the two germline ends. This CDR3 region has 15 residues. CDR3 loop: CASSSAAGAVGTQYF. As DNA, the CDR3 is TGTGCCAGCAGCTCGGCTGCCGGGGCCGTCGGGACCCAGTACTTC. The full variable domain, with the rest looked up from reference TRBV7-3 and TRBJ2-5, is GAGVSQTPSNKVTEKGKYVELRCDPISGHTALYWYRQSLGQGPEFLIYFQGTGAADDSGLPNDRFFAVRPEGSVSTLKIQRTERGDSAVYLCASSSAAGAVGTQYFGPGTRLLVL.

This chain joins TRBV20-1 and TRBJ2-5; the D gene is possibly TRBD1 (5 bases). Trimming pared 2 bases from V and 3 bases from J, leaving 10 bases between. The CDR3 extends over 13 amino acids. Germline CDR1 DFQATT, CDR2 SNEGSKA (reference sequence). The CDR3 here is CSARRGWEETQYF. The CDR3 nucleotides read TGCAGTGCTAGAAGGGGCTGGGAAGAGACCCAGTACTTC.

J is TRBJ2-7 and V is TRBV20-1, with 8 bases aligning to TRBD2. The trim removed 3 bases at V and 0 bases at J, leaving 1 base unmatched. This CDR3 comprises 13 residues. Germline loops: CDR1 DFQATT, CDR2 SNEGSKA (reference sequence). The CDR3 DNA follows: TGCAGTGCTAGCGGGACTAGCTCCTACGAGCAGTACTTC. This encodes CSASGTSSYEQYF.

The chain couples TRBV28 to TRBJ2-2, with 13 nucleotides matching TRBD2. Trimming removed 5 bases from V and 6 bases from J; junction bases left unmatched: 6. Germline values: CDR1 MDHEN, CDR2 SYDVKM. The CDR3 sequence is 16 residues long. This CDR3 is CASSKPGLAGAGELFF. In nucleotides, the CDR3 is TGTGCCAGCAGTAAACCAGGACTAGCGGGAGCCGGGGAGCTGTTTTTT.

The chain uses TRBV9 and TRBJ2-3; D may match TRBD1 or TRBD2 (5 bases each). The V gene lost 0 bases and the J gene lost 9 bases, with 14 bases spanning the gap. CDR1 is SGDLS, CDR2 YYNGEE, per germline. The CDR3 totals 14 residues. The DNA for the CDR3 is TGTGCCAGCAGCGTAGAAATGGGGGTGCAGACGCAGTATTTT. Protein: CASSVEMGVQTQYF.

Many counts were recorded for this clonotype. The V call is TRBV20-1, the J call TRBJ2-3, with 10 nucleotides matching TRBD2. CDR3 length: 14 residues. Germline trimming cut 6 bases from V and 2 bases from J; bases unmatched to any gene: 5. Germline CDR1 reads DFQATT; CDR2 reads SNEGSKA (reference sequence). In nucleotides, the CDR3 is TGCAGTGCGCCAGCGGGGGGGATCACAGATACGCAGTATTTT. Protein product: CSAPAGGITDTQYF.

CDR3 amino acids: CASAFPGTGMIYTEAFF. The CDR3 bases are TGTGCTAGTGCCTTTCCCGGGACAGGGATGATTTACACTGAAGCTTTCTTT. The rearrangement links TRBV12-5 to TRBJ1-1, with 9 positions matching TRBD1. The CDR3 contains 17 residues. V gave up 7 bases and J gave up 3 bases; unmatched junction bases: 15. Germline V gives CDR1 LGHNT, CDR2 FRNRAP.

V is TRBV11-2 and J is TRBJ2-1; 10 bases map to TRBD2. The CDR3 is 19 amino acids. V lost 7 bases to trimming and J lost 5 bases; unmatched junction nucleotides: 20. Germline V CDR1 and CDR2: SGHAT, FQNNGV. The CDR3 reads CASTKGVGLAGDENNEQFF. DNA of the CDR3: TGTGCCAGCACCAAAGGCGTGGGGCTAGCGGGGGACGAGAACAATGAGCAGTTCTTC.

The chain carries TRBV4-3 and TRBJ2-5; 9 nucleotides line up with TRBD2. J was trimmed by 4 bases and V by 0 bases; bases with no gene match: 12. This CDR3 comprises 18 residues. Germline assignment: CDR1 LGHNA and CDR2 YSLEER. CDR3 sequence reads: CASSQEWLAGPVGETQYF. CDR3 sequence (DNA): TGCGCCAGCAGCCAAGAGTGGCTAGCGGGACCCGTAGGAGAGACCCAGTACTTC.

This clonotype was found a few times. This chain connects TRBV24-1 to TRBJ2-2; TRBD2 might be the D (6 bases). The germline V gene has CDR1 KGHDR and CDR2 SFDVKD. Trimming removed 4 bases at V and 7 bases at J, with 18 bases between. There are 16 residues in the CDR3. CDR3 sequence (DNA): TGTGCCACCAGTGACCGCAGCGGCGGGGTGATCGGGGAGCTGTTTTTT. This gives the protein CATSDRSGGVIGELFF.

There are a few counts of this clonotype. The rearrangement uses TRBV11-2 and TRBJ2-7; D not resolved. Trimming left V 4 bases short and J 6 bases short, with 16 bases between. The CDR3 has 14 amino acids. CDR1 and CDR2 (germline): SGHAT, FQNNGV. CDR3 bases: TGTGCCAGCAGCTCCAACATAAGGCCCTCCGAGCAGTACTTC. This sequence encodes CASSSNIRPSEQYF.

The chain uses TRBV7-3 and TRBJ2-3; TRBD2 is a possible D gene (6 bases). This CDR3 is 13 amino acids long. V lost 5 bases to trimming and J lost 14 bases, with 20 bases between them. CDR1 is SGHTA, CDR2 FQGTGA, per germline. The CDR3 spells CASSQQDYTQRYF. The CDR3 bases are TGTGCCAGCAGCCAACAGGACTATACACAACGGTATTTT.

This clonotype was seen at least ten times. The chain is built from TRBV6-5 and TRBJ2-7; 9 bases are a match to TRBD1. With 6 bases clipped from V and 3 bases from J, the junction kept 9 bases outside the gene matches. CDR3 length equals 15 residues. The V gene's germline CDR1 is MNHEY and CDR2 SVGAGI. CDR3 sequence reads: CASSQSGTGFYEQYF. CDR3 nucleotide sequence: TGTGCCAGCAGCCAAAGCGGGACAGGGTTCTACGAGCAGTACTTC.

As DNA, the CDR3 is TGTGCCAGCAGCCTCTCCCGTTGGGGTCAGGATCAGCCCCAGCATTTT. This translates into CASSLSRWGQDQPQHF. The J gene is TRBJ1-5, the V gene TRBV14; no clear D. The CDR3 has 16 amino acids. The V gene lost 4 bases and the J gene lost 5 bases, with 18 bases spanning the gap. Germline V gives CDR1 SGHDN, CDR2 FVKESK.

This clonotype has only a few counts. The chain recombines TRBV20-1 with TRBJ2-1; 8 bases align to TRBD1. This CDR3 has 12 residues. J was trimmed by 10 bases and V by 5 bases; bases with no gene match: 7. The germline gives CDR1 DFQATT, CDR2 SNEGSKA (reference sequence). The CDR3 spells CSASDRAREQFF. CDR3 coding DNA: TGCAGTGCTTCGGACAGGGCACGCGAGCAGTTCTTC.

This clonotype showed up just a few times. This chain uses TRBV6-5 with TRBJ1-5; D remains unclear. V dropped 4 bases and J dropped 1 base, with 14 bases sitting between them. In germline, CDR1 is MNHEY, CDR2 SVGAGI. CDR3 length equals 16 residues. In DNA form, the CDR3 reads TGTGCCAGCAGTTTCGGTCCCCCGGAGAGCAATCAGCCCCAGCATTTT. Residues: CASSFGPPESNQPQHF.

J is TRBJ2-2 and V is TRBV4-2, with 8 bases identical to TRBD2. The CDR3 totals 16 residues. Germline V lookup: CDR1 LGHNA, CDR2 YNFKEQ. With V trimmed by 4 bases and J by 5 bases, 9 bases remained unmatched. The CDR3: CASSPKLGGATGELFF. In DNA form, the CDR3 reads TGTGCCAGCAGCCCAAAACTCGGGGGGGCGACCGGGGAGCTGTTTTTT.

This clonotype was recorded a few times. This rearrangement joins TRBV20-1 to TRBJ2-7, with 13 bases matching TRBD2. With V trimmed by 1 base and J by 4 bases, 10 bases remained unmatched. Per germline, CDR1 DFQATT and CDR2 SNEGSKA (reference sequence). This CDR3 has 17 amino acids. The CDR3 nucleotides are TGCAGTGCTAGAGTGGGTCCAGGACTAGCGGGAGTATACGAGCAGTACTTC. Translating it yields CSARVGPGLAGVYEQYF.

This clonotype showed up just a few times. The rearrangement joins TRBV30 to TRBJ2-7; no firm D call. The CDR3 has 11 residues. V lost 2 bases to trimming and J lost 2 bases, with 4 bases between them. CDR1 is GTSNPN, CDR2 SVGIG, per germline (reference sequence). The CDR3 here is CAWSPAYEQYF. CDR3 bases: TGTGCCTGGAGTCCTGCCTACGAGCAGTACTTC.